The 30 T cell receptor beta chains presented below share a single source sample, sequenced in a study of blood T cell repertoires in COVID-19. The assay was immunoSEQ multiplex PCR, and TCRdb's table has in-frame clones only and misses some. The table shows more than 200,000 clones, with 84% occurring only once. The source material was peripheral blood. These TCRs come from a man aged 50 to 60 with active or convalescent COVID-19.

The J gene is TRBJ1-5, the V gene TRBV4-1; D uncertain. V was pared by 1 base and J by 3 bases, with 19 bases between. The CDR3 sequence is 18 residues long. CDR1 is MGHRA, CDR2 YSYEKL, per germline. The CDR3 sequence is CASSQGLLGRRDNQPQHF. CDR3 DNA sequence: TGCGCCAGCAGCCAAGGTCTTCTAGGGAGACGGGACAATCAGCCCCAGCATTTT.

The chain carries TRBV19 and TRBJ1-5; a weak D match, TRBD1 (6 bases). The CDR3 runs to 16 residues. CDR1 is LNHDA and CDR2 is SQIVND in the germline V gene (reference sequence). The V end lost 7 bases, the J end lost 4 bases, and 20 bases lay between the germline ends. CDR3 region: CASTISLTGTNQPQHF. The CDR3, as DNA: TGTGCCAGTACCATTTCCTTGACAGGAACAAATCAGCCCCAGCATTTT. Full variable domain (outside the CDR3, taken from reference TRBV19 and TRBJ1-5): DGGITQSPKYLFRKEGQNVTLSCEQNLNHDAMYWYRQDPGQGLRLIYYSQIVNDFQKGDIAEGYSVSREKKESFPLTVTSAQKNPTAFYLCASTISLTGTNQPQHFGDGTRLSIL.

The gene calls are TRBV27 and TRBJ1-1; 9 bases fit TRBD1. The CDR3 length is 14 residues. V lost 6 bases, J lost 11 bases, and 13 bases stayed unmatched. Germline-derived CDR1 and CDR2 are MNHEY and SMNVEV (reference sequence). CDR3 loop: CASRPMDRGGSAFF. DNA of the CDR3: TGTGCCAGCAGACCAATGGACAGGGGAGGGAGTGCTTTCTTT.

For the CDR3, the DNA is TGTGCCAGTAGTACGGGGACAGGGGGCCGGGAGCAGTACTTC. Its translation is CASSTGTGGREQYF. This chain connects TRBV19 to TRBJ2-7; 12 bases align to TRBD1. CDR3 size: 14 residues. V trimming: 4 bases; J trimming: 7 bases; junction bases outside the gene matches: 5. The germline gives CDR1 LNHDA, CDR2 SQIVND (reference sequence). The full variable domain, its missing parts supplied by reference TRBV19 and TRBJ2-7, is DGGITQSPKYLFRKEGQNVTLSCEQNLNHDAMYWYRQDPGQGLRLIYYSQIVNDFQKGDIAEGYSVSREKKESFPLTVTSAQKNPTAFYLCASSTGTGGREQYFGPGTRLTVT.

The chain uses TRBV5-1 and TRBJ2-5; tentative D call: TRBD1 (6 bases). This CDR3 region has 16 residues. The germline V and J ends were trimmed by 0 bases and 1 base, with 13 bases remaining between them. Germline V CDR1 and CDR2: SGHRS, YFSETQ. In nucleotides, the CDR3 is TGCGCCAGCAGCTTGGTGGGCAGGGGTCTCCAAGAGACCCAGTACTTC. Its protein is CASSLVGRGLQETQYF.

The J gene is TRBJ2-3, the V gene TRBV6-2 or TRBV6-3, with TRBD2 as a possible D gene (7 bases). The CDR3 sequence is 15 residues long. V was cut by 0 bases and J by 5 bases, with 12 bases left in between. Germline V gene sequence: CDR1 MNHEY, CDR2 SVGEGT. The CDR3, as DNA: TGTGCCAGCAGTTACTCCCGGGGGGCCGGAGATACGCAGTATTTT. It codes for CASSYSRGAGDTQYF.

The chain combines TRBV5-1 with TRBJ1-1; no clear D gene. V lost 0 bases and J lost 4, with 10 bases in between. The CDR3 runs to 14 residues. Germline-derived CDR1 and CDR2 are SGHRS and YFSETQ. This chain's CDR3 is CASSLAHGSTEAFF. In nucleotides, the CDR3 is TGCGCCAGCAGCTTGGCCCATGGGAGCACTGAAGCTTTCTTT.

The sample holds a few counts of this clone. The V gene is TRBV5-1, the J gene TRBJ2-5; 7 nucleotides align to TRBD1. Germline V gene lookup returns CDR1 SGHRS and CDR2 YFSETQ. The CDR3 contains 14 residues. J gave up 2 bases and V 3 bases, and 4 bases lay outside the gene matches. The CDR3, as DNA: TGCGCCAGCAGCTCTGACAGGGAACAAGAGACCCAGTACTTC. It translates to CASSSDREQETQYF. The whole variable domain, filled in from reference TRBV5-1 and TRBJ2-5, reads KAGVTQTPRYLIKTRGQQVTLSCSPISGHRSVSWYQQTPGQGLQFLFEYFSETQRNKGNFPGRFSGRQFSNSRSEMNVSTLELGDSALYLCASSSDREQETQYFGPGTRLLVL.

This clone was seen a handful of times. The chain joins TRBV5-4 to TRBJ2-7, with 7 bases aligning to TRBD1. V dropped 4 bases and J dropped 2; count of bases not matched to a gene: 6. Germline V CDR1 and CDR2: SGHNT, YYREEE (reference sequence). The CDR3 sequence is 14 residues long. The CDR3 nucleotides are TGTGCCAGCAGCAACCGGGACAGCCCCTACGAGCAGTACTTC. Translating it yields CASSNRDSPYEQYF.

The chain links TRBV6-1 to TRBJ1-1, with 7 bases that match TRBD1. CDR3 length equals 15 residues. Germline assignment: CDR1 MNHNS and CDR2 SASEGT. The V segment lost 3 bases and the J segment 0 bases; nucleotides outside the gene matches: 4. The CDR3 reads CASSDRGAMNTEAFF. The CDR3 DNA reads TGTGCCAGCAGTGACAGGGGGGCTATGAACACTGAAGCTTTCTTT.

This sequence joins TRBV3-1 (or the pseudogene TRBV3-2) and TRBJ1-5, with D uncertain. Germline CDR1 is LGHDT and CDR2 is YNNKEL (reference sequence). Trimming pared 2 bases from V and 4 bases from J, leaving 9 bases between. The length of the CDR3 is 14 residues. The CDR3 here is CASSQRTGNQPQHF. The CDR3 DNA reads TGTGCCAGCAGCCAACGGACGGGAAATCAGCCCCAGCATTTT.

The rearrangement joins TRBV28 to TRBJ1-1; D is uncertain. Germline V gene sequence: CDR1 MDHEN, CDR2 SYDVKM. CDR3 length equals 13 residues. Trimming cost V 10 bases and J 0 bases, with 12 bases left between them. CDR3 residues: CAIMRGMNTEAFF. The CDR3 DNA is TGTGCCATCATGCGAGGCATGAACACTGAAGCTTTCTTT.

This chain joins TRBV2 and TRBJ2-3; 8 bases match TRBD1. The CDR3 is made up of 14 amino acids. Germline V CDR1 and CDR2: SNHLY, FYNNEI. After removal of 7 bases from V and 6 bases from J, the junction contained 9 bases not matched to a gene. In DNA form, the CDR3 reads TGTGCCAGCACCCGGGGCAGGGGGCAGGATACGCAGTATTTT. It is translated as CASTRGRGQDTQYF.

The chain combines TRBV19 with TRBJ1-1; TRBD1 might be the D (5 bases). CDR3 size: 16 residues. Trimming took off 5 bases at V and 6 bases at J, with 22 bases between the two ends. The germline V gene has CDR1 LNHDA and CDR2 SQIVND (reference sequence). CDR3 sequence: CASSPLGVGTSPEAFF. The CDR3 DNA follows: TGTGCCAGTAGTCCTCTAGGCGTTGGGACTTCACCTGAAGCTTTCTTT.

The chain uses TRBV5-4 and TRBJ1-6; TRBD1 agrees at 9 bases. The V and J ends lost 4 bases and 6 bases, in that order; junction bases with no gene match: 8. Germline assignment: CDR1 SGHNT and CDR2 YYREEE (reference sequence). The CDR3 consists of 16 residues. CDR3 amino acids: CASSRDRAAGNSPLHF. As DNA, the CDR3 is TGTGCCAGCAGCCGGGACAGGGCCGCCGGTAATTCACCCCTCCACTTT. Full variable domain (remainder filled in from reference TRBV5-4 and TRBJ1-6): ETGVTQSPTHLIKTRGQQVTLRCSSQSGHNTVSWYQQALGQGPQFIFQYYREEENGRGNFPPRFSGLQFPNYSSELNVNALELDDSALYLCASSRDRAAGNSPLHFGNGTRLTVT.

J is TRBJ1-5 and V is TRBV7-2, with D maybe TRBD1 (6 bases). V dropped 0 bases and J dropped 0 bases, with 9 bases sitting between them. CDR3 length equals 16 residues. Germline CDR1 reads SGHTA; CDR2 reads FQGNSA. CDR3: CASSLAGTNSNQPQHF. Here the CDR3 DNA reads TGTGCCAGCAGCTTAGCCGGGACAAATAGCAATCAGCCCCAGCATTTT.

This chain joins TRBV30 and TRBJ1-6; the D is unclear. The CDR3 has 15 amino acids. Looked up from germline, CDR1 is GTSNPN and CDR2 is SVGIG (reference sequence). V was clipped by 5 bases and J by 2 bases, with 13 bases between them. DNA for the CDR3: TGTGCCTGGGGGGAGAGGGCGGCCTATAATTCACCCCTCCACTTT. This encodes CAWGERAAYNSPLHF.

A note on this clone: Other nucleotide sequences in the sample specify the same CDR3. The chain combines TRBV5-1 with TRBJ2-7, with D perhaps matching TRBD2 (6 bases). Germline V CDR1 and CDR2: SGHRS, YFSETQ. Trimming took off 0 bases at V and 4 bases at J, with 8 bases between the two ends. The CDR3 length is 13 residues. The CDR3 protein is CASSLEGGYEQYF. The CDR3 coding sequence is TGCGCCAGCAGCTTGGAGGGAGGATACGAGCAGTACTTC.

This chain links TRBV2 with TRBJ1-6; D is unclear. Germline loops: CDR1 SNHLY, CDR2 FYNNEI. V was trimmed by 5 bases and J by 14 bases, leaving 25 bases between them. CDR3 size: 16 residues. CDR3 region: CASSNSRNFQLGTLHF. The CDR3 DNA is TGTGCCAGCAGTAACAGCAGAAACTTCCAATTAGGCACCCTCCACTTT.

V usage is TRBV7-2 and J usage is TRBJ1-1; TRBD1 agrees at 7 bases. This CDR3 is 15 amino acids long. Unmatched junction bases numbered 5, after V lost 1 base and J lost 3 bases. Germline V gene data show CDR1 as SGHTA and CDR2 as FQGNSA. CDR3 in amino acids: CASSLETGRDTEAFF. In DNA, the CDR3 is TGTGCCAGCAGCTTAGAGACAGGGCGGGACACTGAAGCTTTCTTT.

The V call is TRBV7-8, the J call TRBJ1-5; D remains unclear. CDR1 and CDR2 from the germline V gene are SGHVS and FQNEAQ. The V end lost 0 bases, the J end lost 9 bases, and 12 bases lay between the germline ends. The CDR3 is 14 residues long. CDR3 loop: CASSLAMGGVPQHF. CDR3 nucleotides: TGTGCCAGCAGCTTAGCGATGGGCGGGGTGCCCCAGCATTTT. Combining the CDR3 with reference TRBV7-8 and TRBJ1-5 gives the whole variable domain GAGVSQSPRYKVAKRGQDVALRCDPISGHVSLFWYQQALGQGPEFLTYFQNEAQLDKSGLPSDRFFAERPEGSVSTLKIQRTQQEDSAVYLCASSLAMGGVPQHFGDGTRLSIL.

The rearrangement joins TRBV5-5 to TRBJ2-3; 8 nucleotides line up with TRBD2. Germline V gene data show CDR1 as SGHKS and CDR2 as YYEKEE (reference sequence). The junction had 10 bases not matched to a gene; V was cut back by 4 bases and J by 3 bases. The CDR3 has 16 amino acids. CDR3 sequence reads: CASSKGGSGETDTQYF. The DNA of the CDR3 is TGTGCCAGCAGCAAGGGGGGTAGCGGGGAAACAGATACGCAGTATTTT.

The V call is TRBV6-1, the J call TRBJ1-1, with D perhaps TRBD1 (6 bases). This CDR3 is built from 14 residues. Germline V gene lookup returns CDR1 MNHNS and CDR2 SASEGT. V was clipped by 3 bases and J by 3 bases, with 11 bases between them. This chain's CDR3 is CASSEWGGDTEAFF. The CDR3 DNA reads TGTGCCAGCAGTGAGTGGGGGGGCGACACTGAAGCTTTCTTT.

The chain carries TRBV24-1 and TRBJ1-2; 7 nucleotides match TRBD1. The trim removed 5 bases at V and 8 bases at J, leaving 7 bases unmatched. Looked up from germline, CDR1 is KGHDR and CDR2 is SFDVKD. The CDR3 spans 13 residues. The CDR3 DNA follows: TGTGCCACCAGTGGAAGACAGGGCGGAGGCTACACCTTC. Translation: CATSGRQGGGYTF.

This clone was seen once. V gene TRBV4-3 combines with J gene TRBJ1-2; no definite D call. V gave up 0 bases and J gave up 4 bases, with 12 bases separating them. CDR1 and CDR2 from the germline V gene are LGHNA and YSLEER. This CDR3 is 15 amino acids long. Here the CDR3 reads CASSQDRGLGYGYTF. Written as DNA, the CDR3 is TGCGCCAGCAGCCAAGATCGAGGGCTCGGCTATGGCTACACCTTC.

The rearrangement links TRBV28 to TRBJ1-2; 10 bases map to TRBD1. This CDR3 has 16 residues. V trimming: 5 bases; J trimming: 0 bases; junction bases outside the gene matches: 6. The V gene's germline CDR1 is MDHEN and CDR2 SYDVKM. CDR3: CASSLLTGGPNYGYTF. CDR3 nucleotide sequence: TGTGCCAGCAGTCTCTTGACAGGGGGCCCTAACTATGGCTACACCTTC.

On this clone itself: Other DNA sequences in this sample translate to the same CDR3. The chain recombines TRBV4-3 with TRBJ1-6, with 10 bases aligning to TRBD1. V was pared by 1 base and J by 7 bases, with 4 bases of the junction left unmatched. This CDR3 has 16 amino acids. Germline V lookup: CDR1 LGHNA, CDR2 YSLEER. CDR3 DNA sequence: TGCGCCAGCAGCCAAGTGCCGGGACAGGGGAATTCACCCCTCCACTTT. As protein: CASSQVPGQGNSPLHF.

The chain employs TRBV18 and TRBJ1-1; a weak D match, TRBD1 (6 bases). The V end lost 6 bases, the J end lost 5 bases, and 16 bases lay between the germline ends. The germline gives CDR1 KGHSH, CDR2 LQKENI. The CDR3 has 14 amino acids. DNA of the CDR3: TGTGCCAGCTCCCGCGCAGCAGGGGATACTGAAGCTTTCTTT. It yields the protein CASSRAAGDTEAFF.

The V gene is TRBV7-9, the J gene TRBJ2-2, with D possibly TRBD2 on 7 matching bases. Germline V lookup: CDR1 SEHNR, CDR2 FQNEAQ (reference sequence). V lost 4 bases and J lost 5, with 14 bases in between. This CDR3 has 15 amino acids. The CDR3 sequence is CASSSGHGGTGELFF. The DNA of the CDR3 is TGTGCCAGCAGCTCGGGACACGGGGGGACCGGGGAGCTGTTTTTT.

The chain recombines TRBV5-1 with TRBJ2-5, with D possibly matching TRBD1 (6 bases). Trimming pared 10 bases from V and 5 bases from J, leaving 21 bases between. The CDR3 spans 14 residues. Germline CDR1 reads SGHRS; CDR2 reads YFSETQ. CDR3 nucleotides: TGCGCCTCACAGATTTTGGGACACGGGGAGACCCAGTACTTC. Amino acid sequence: CASQILGHGETQYF. Together with reference TRBV5-1 and TRBJ2-5, the CDR3 gives the full variable domain: KAGVTQTPRYLIKTRGQQVTLSCSPISGHRSVSWYQQTPGQGLQFLFEYFSETQRNKGNFPGRFSGRQFSNSRSEMNVSTLELGDSALYLCASQILGHGETQYFGPGTRLLVL.